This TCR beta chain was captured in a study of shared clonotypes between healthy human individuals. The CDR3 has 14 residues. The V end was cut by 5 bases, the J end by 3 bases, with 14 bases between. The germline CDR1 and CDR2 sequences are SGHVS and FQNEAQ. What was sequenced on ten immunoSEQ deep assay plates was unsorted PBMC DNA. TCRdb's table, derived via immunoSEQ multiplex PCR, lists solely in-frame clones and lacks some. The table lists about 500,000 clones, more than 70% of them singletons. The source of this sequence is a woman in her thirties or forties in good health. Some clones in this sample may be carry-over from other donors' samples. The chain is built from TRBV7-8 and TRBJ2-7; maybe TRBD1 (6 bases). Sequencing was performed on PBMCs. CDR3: CASSPRDTNYEQYF. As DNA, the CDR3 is TGTGCCAGCAGCCCACGGGACACAAACTACGAGCAGTACTTC. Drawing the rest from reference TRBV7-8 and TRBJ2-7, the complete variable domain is GAGVSQSPRYKVAKRGQDVALRCDPISGHVSLFWYQQALGQGPEFLTYFQNEAQLDKSGLPSDRFFAERPEGSVSTLKIQRTQQEDSAVYLCASSPRDTNYEQYFGPGTRLTVT.